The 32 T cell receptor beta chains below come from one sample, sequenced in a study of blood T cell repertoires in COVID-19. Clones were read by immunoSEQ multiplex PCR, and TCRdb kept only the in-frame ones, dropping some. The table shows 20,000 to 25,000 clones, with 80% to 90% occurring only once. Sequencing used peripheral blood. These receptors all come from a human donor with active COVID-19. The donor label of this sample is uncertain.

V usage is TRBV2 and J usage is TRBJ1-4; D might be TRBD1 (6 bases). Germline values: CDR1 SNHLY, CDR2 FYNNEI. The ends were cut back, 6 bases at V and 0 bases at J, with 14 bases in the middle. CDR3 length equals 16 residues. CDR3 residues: CASRDPDSATNEKLFF. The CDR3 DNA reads TGTGCCAGCAGGGATCCGGACAGCGCAACTAATGAAAAACTGTTTTTT.

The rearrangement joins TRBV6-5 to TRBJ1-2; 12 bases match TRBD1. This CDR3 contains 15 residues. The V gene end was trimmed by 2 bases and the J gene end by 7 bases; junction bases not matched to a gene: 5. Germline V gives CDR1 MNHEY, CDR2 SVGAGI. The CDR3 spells CASSYRGQGAVGYTF. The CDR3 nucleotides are TGTGCCAGCAGTTACCGGGGACAGGGGGCCGTTGGCTACACCTTC.

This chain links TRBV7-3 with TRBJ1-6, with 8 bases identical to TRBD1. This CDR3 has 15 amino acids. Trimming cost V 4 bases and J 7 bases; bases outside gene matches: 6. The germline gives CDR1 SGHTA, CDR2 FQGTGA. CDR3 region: CASSSGQGGNSPLHF. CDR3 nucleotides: TGTGCCAGCAGCTCCGGACAGGGCGGGAATTCACCCCTCCACTTT.

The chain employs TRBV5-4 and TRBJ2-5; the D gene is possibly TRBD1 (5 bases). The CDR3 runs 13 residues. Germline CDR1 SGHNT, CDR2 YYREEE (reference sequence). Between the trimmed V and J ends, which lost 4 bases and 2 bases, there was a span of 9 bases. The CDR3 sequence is CASSADNQETQYF. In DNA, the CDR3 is TGTGCCAGCAGCGCGGACAATCAAGAGACCCAGTACTTC.

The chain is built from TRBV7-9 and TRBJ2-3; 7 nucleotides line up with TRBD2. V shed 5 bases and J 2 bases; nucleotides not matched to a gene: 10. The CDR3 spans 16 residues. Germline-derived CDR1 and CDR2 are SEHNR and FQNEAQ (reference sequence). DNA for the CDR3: TGTGCCAGCAGCCCCGGACTGGGGGGGATCACAGATACGCAGTATTTT. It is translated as CASSPGLGGITDTQYF.

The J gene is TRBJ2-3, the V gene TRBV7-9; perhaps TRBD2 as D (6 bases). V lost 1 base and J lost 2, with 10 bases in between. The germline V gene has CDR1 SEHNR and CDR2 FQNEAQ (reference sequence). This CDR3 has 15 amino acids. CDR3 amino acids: CASSLDLANTDTQYF. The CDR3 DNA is TGTGCCAGCAGCTTAGATCTAGCGAACACAGATACGCAGTATTTT. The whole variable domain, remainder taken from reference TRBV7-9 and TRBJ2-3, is DTGVSQNPRHKITKRGQNVTFRCDPISEHNRLYWYRQTLGQGPEFLTYFQNEAQLEKSRLLSDRFSAERPKGSFSTLEIQRTEQGDSAMYLCASSLDLANTDTQYFGPGTRLTVL.

The CDR3 region has the DNA TGTGCCAGCAGTGAAAGCTCGACTAGTGAGACCCAGTACTTC. Translation: CASSESSTSETQYF. The chain carries TRBV2 and TRBJ2-5, with a possible D match to TRBD2 (6 bases). The CDR3 contains 14 residues. Deletions cut 2 bases from V and 5 bases from J, with 12 bases between. From germline, CDR1 is SNHLY and CDR2 FYNNEI.

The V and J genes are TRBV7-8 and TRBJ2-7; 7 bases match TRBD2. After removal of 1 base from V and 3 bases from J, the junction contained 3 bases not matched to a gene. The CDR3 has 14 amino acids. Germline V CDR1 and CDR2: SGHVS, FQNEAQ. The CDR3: CASSLDAGVYEQYF. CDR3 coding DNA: TGTGCCAGCAGCTTAGATGCGGGGGTCTACGAGCAGTACTTC. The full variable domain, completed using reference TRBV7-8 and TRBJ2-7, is GAGVSQSPRYKVAKRGQDVALRCDPISGHVSLFWYQQALGQGPEFLTYFQNEAQLDKSGLPSDRFFAERPEGSVSTLKIQRTQQEDSAVYLCASSLDAGVYEQYFGPGTRLTVT.

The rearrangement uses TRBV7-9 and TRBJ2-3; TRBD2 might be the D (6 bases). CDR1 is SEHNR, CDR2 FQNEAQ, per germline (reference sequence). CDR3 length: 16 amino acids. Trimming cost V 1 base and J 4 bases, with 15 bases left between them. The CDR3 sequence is CASSLDPDRRADTQYF. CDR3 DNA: TGTGCCAGCAGCTTAGATCCGGACCGGAGGGCAGATACGCAGTATTTT.

CDR3 region: CASSMTGYQETQYF. DNA of the CDR3: TGTGCCAGTAGTATGACAGGGTACCAAGAGACCCAGTACTTC. The gene calls are TRBV19 and TRBJ2-5; 7 bases agree with TRBD1. The V gene end was trimmed by 3 bases and the J gene end by 0 bases; junction bases not matched to a gene: 1. The CDR3 spans 14 residues. Looked up from germline, CDR1 is LNHDA and CDR2 is SQIVND (reference sequence). The variable domain in full, completed from reference TRBV19 and TRBJ2-5, reads DGGITQSPKYLFRKEGQNVTLSCEQNLNHDAMYWYRQDPGQGLRLIYYSQIVNDFQKGDIAEGYSVSREKKESFPLTVTSAQKNPTAFYLCASSMTGYQETQYFGPGTRLLVL.

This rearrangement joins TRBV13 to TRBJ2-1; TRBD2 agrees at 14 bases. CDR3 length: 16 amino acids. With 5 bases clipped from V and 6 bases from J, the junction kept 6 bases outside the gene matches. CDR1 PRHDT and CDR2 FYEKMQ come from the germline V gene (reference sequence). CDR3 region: CASSPRLAGGRNEQFF. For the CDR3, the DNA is TGTGCCAGCAGCCCCCGACTAGCGGGAGGGCGCAATGAGCAGTTCTTC. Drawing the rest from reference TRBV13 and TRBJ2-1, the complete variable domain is AAGVIQSPRHLIKEKRETATLKCYPIPRHDTVYWYQQGPGQDPQFLISFYEKMQSDKGSIPDRFSAQQFSDYHSELNMSSLELGDSALYFCASSPRLAGGRNEQFFGPGTRLTVL.

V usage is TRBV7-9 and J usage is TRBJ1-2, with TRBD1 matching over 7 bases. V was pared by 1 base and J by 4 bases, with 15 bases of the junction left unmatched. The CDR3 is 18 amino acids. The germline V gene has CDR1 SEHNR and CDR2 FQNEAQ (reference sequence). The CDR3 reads CASSLGYDRVVLTYGYTF. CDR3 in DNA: TGTGCCAGCAGCTTAGGCTACGACAGGGTGGTTCTGACCTATGGCTACACCTTC.

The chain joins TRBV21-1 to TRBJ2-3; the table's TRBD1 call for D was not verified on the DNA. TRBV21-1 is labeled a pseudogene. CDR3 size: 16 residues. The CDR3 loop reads CASPCPDREKTDTQYF. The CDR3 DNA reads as TGTGCCAGCCCCTGCCCGGACAGGGAGAAGACAGATACGCAGTATTTT.

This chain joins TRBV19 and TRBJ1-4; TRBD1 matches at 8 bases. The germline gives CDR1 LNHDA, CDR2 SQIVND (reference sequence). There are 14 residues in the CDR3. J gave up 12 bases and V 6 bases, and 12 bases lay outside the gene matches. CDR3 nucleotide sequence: TGTGCCAGTAGGAACCAGGGGGCGAGTAGGGAACTGTTTTTT. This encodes CASRNQGASRELFF. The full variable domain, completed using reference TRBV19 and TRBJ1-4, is DGGITQSPKYLFRKEGQNVTLSCEQNLNHDAMYWYRQDPGQGLRLIYYSQIVNDFQKGDIAEGYSVSREKKESFPLTVTSAQKNPTAFYLCASRNQGASRELFFGSGTQLSVL.

The CDR3 DNA sequence: TGTGCCAGCAGTTACGACAGGGAGGATGGCTACACCTTC. It encodes CASSYDREDGYTF. This chain links TRBV6-5 with TRBJ1-2; 7 nucleotides match TRBD1. Trimming removed 2 bases from V and 6 bases from J; junction bases left unmatched: 3. The germline V gene has CDR1 MNHEY and CDR2 SVGAGI. The CDR3 runs 13 residues.

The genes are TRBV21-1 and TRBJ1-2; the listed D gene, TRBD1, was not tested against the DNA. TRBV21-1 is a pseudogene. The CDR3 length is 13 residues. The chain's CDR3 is CASSKGKGRGDTF. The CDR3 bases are TGTGCCAGCAGCAAAGGTAAGGGCAGGGGGGACACCTTC.

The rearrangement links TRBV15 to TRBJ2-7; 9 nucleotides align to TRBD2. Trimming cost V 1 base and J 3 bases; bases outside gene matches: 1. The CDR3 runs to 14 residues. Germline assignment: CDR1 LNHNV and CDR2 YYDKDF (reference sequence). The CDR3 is CATSRGLADYEQYF. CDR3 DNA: TGTGCCACCAGCAGAGGACTAGCGGACTACGAGCAGTACTTC.

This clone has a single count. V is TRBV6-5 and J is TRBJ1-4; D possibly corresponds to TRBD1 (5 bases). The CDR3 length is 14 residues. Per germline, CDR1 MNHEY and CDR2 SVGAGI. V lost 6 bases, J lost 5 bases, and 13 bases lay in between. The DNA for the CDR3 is TGTGCCAGCAGGCCCGCGGGGGGAAATGAAAAACTGTTTTTT. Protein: CASRPAGGNEKLFF.

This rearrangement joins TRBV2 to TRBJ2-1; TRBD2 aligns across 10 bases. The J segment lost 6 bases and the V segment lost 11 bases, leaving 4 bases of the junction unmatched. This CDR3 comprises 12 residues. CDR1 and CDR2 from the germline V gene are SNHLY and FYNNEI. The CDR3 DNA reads TGTGCCCACGGACTAGCGGCCAATGAGCAGTTCTTC. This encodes CAHGLAANEQFF.

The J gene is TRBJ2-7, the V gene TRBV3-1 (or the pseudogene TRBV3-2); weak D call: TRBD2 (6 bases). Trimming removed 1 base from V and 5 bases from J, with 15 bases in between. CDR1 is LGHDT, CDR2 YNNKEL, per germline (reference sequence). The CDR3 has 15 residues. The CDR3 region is CASSQAPGSGDEQYF. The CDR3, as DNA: TGTGCCAGCAGCCAAGCACCGGGGTCGGGGGACGAGCAGTACTTC.

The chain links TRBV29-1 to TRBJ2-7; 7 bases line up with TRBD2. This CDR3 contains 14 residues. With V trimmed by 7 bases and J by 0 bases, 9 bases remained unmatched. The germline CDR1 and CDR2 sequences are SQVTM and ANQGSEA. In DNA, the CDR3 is TGCAGCGGAGCTGCGGGAGCCAACTCCTACGAGCAGTACTTC. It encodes CSGAAGANSYEQYF.

CDR3 sequence (DNA): TGTGCCAGCAGTGAGATCCAGGGTGGCCCCTATGGCTACACCTTC. Translating it yields CASSEIQGGPYGYTF. V is TRBV2 and J is TRBJ1-2; weak D call: TRBD1 (5 bases). Germline CDR1 reads SNHLY; CDR2 reads FYNNEI. CDR3 length equals 15 residues. V gave up 3 bases and J gave up 4 bases, with 15 bases separating them.

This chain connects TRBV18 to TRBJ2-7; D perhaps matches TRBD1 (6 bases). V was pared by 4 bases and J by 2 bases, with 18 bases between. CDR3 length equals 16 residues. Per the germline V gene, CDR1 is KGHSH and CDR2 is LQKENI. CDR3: CASSRSAAGATYEQYF. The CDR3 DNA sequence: TGTGCCAGCTCACGTAGCGCGGCAGGGGCGACCTACGAGCAGTACTTC. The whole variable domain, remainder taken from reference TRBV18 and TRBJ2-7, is NAGVMQNPRHLVRRRGQEARLRCSPMKGHSHVYWYRQLPEEGLKFMVYLQKENIIDESGMPKERFSAEFPKEGPSILRIQQVVRGDSAAYFCASSRSAAGATYEQYFGPGTRLTVT.

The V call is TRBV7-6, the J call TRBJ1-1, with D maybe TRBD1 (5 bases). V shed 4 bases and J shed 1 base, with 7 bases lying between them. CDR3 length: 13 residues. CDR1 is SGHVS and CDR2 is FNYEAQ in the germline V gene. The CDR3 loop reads CASSSDTNTEAFF. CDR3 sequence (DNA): TGTGCCAGCAGCTCGGACACGAACACTGAAGCTTTCTTT.

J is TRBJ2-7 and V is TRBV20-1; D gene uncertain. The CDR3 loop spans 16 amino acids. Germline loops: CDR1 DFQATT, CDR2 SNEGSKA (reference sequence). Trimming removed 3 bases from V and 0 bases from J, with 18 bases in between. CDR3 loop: CSASRGLTLSSYEQYF. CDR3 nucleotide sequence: TGCAGTGCTAGTCGTGGTCTCACGCTATCCTCCTACGAGCAGTACTTC.

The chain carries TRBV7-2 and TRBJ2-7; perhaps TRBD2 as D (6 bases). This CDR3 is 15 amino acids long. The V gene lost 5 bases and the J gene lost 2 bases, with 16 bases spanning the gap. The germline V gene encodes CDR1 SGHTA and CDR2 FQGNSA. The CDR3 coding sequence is TGTGCCAGCAGCACAGTAGCTACGGGAGCCTACGAGCAGTACTTC. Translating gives CASSTVATGAYEQYF.

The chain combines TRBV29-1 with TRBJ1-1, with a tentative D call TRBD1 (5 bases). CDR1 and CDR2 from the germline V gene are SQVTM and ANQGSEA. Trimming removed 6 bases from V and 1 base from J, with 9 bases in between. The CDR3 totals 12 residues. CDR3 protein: CSVWTSNTEAFF. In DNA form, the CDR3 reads TGCAGCGTGTGGACATCGAACACTGAAGCTTTCTTT.

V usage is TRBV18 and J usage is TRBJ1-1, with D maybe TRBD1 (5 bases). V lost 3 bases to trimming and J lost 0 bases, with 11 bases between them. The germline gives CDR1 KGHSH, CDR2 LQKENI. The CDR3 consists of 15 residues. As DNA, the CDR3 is TGTGCCAGCTCACCCCCGGCAGGGATGAACACTGAAGCTTTCTTT. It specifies CASSPPAGMNTEAFF.

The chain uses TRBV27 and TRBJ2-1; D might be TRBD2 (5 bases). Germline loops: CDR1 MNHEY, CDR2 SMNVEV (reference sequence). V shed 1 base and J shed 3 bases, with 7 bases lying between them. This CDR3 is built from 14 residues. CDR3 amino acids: CASSLLASYNEQFF. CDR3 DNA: TGTGCCAGCAGTTTATTAGCGAGCTACAATGAGCAGTTCTTC.

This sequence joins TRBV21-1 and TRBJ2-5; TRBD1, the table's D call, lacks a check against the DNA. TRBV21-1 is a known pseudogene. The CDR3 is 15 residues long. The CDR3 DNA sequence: TGTGCCAGCAGCATTAACAGGGGGCTGAAGGAGACCCAGTACTTC. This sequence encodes CASSINRGLKETQYF.

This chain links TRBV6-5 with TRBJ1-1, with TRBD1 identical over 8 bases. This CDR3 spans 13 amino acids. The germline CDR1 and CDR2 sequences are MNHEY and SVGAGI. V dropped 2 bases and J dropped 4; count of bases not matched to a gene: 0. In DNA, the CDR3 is TGTGCCAGCAGTTACGGACAGGGCACTGAAGCTTTCTTT. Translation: CASSYGQGTEAFF.

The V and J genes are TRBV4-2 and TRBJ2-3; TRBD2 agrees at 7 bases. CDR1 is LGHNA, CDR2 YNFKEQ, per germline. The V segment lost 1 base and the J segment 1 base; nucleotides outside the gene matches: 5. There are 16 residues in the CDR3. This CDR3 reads CASSQVGGVGTDTQYF. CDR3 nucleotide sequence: TGTGCCAGCAGCCAAGTGGGAGGGGTGGGCACAGATACGCAGTATTTT.